This TCR beta chain was documented in a study of OX40 agonist ivuxolimab in advanced cancers. On the study more broadly: Subjects had a mean age of about 65 years, with a range of about 23 to 85; around 83% were male. Patients with prior anti-PD-1, anti-PD-L1 or anti-CTLA-4 therapy were eligible; 40% had some. Study-wide points: No determination was made of the antigen specificity of the expanded peripheral T cells.

About this clone: Its antigen is currently unknown.

CDR3 length: 19 amino acids. Patients who had autoimmune disease history or got systemic immunosuppression were left out. Produced via immunoSEQ multiplex PCR; TCRdb's table is partial and in-frame only. The sample carries some 94,000 clones, under 95% recorded once. The specimen comprised CD4+ or CD8+ T cells sorted from blood, sampled in a trial of the OX40 agonist ivuxolimab. This TCR derives from an adult with an advanced solid tumor such as melanoma, head and neck, liver or kidney cancer. The genes are TRBV21-1 and TRBJ1-3. TRBV21-1 is noted as a pseudogene. The CDR3 loop reads CASSNVMAEGRGDGNTIYF. The CDR3 nucleotides are TGTGCCAGCAGCAACGTGATGGCAGAGGGCCGGGGGGACGGAAACACCATATATTTT.